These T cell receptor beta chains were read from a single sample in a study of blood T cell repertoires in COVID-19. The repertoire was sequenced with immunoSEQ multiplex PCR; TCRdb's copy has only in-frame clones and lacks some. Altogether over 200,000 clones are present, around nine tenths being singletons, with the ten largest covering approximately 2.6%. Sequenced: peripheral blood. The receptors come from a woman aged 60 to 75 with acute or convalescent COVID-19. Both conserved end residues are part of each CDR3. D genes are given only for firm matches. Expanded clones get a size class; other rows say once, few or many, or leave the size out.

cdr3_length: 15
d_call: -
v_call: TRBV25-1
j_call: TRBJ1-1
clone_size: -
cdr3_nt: TGTGCCAGCACCGCAAATCCAGGGGCGAACACTGAAGCTTTCTTT
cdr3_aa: CASTANPGANTEAFF

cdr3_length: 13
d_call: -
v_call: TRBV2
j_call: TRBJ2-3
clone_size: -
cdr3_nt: TGTGCCAGCAGTGTGAGGGCAACAGATACGCAGTATTTT
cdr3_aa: CASSVRATDTQYF

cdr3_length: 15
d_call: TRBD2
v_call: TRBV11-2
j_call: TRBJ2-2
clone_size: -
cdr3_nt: TGTGCCAGCAGCTTGGGACTAGCCCCCTCCGGGGAGCTGTTTTTT
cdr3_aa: CASSLGLAPSGELFF

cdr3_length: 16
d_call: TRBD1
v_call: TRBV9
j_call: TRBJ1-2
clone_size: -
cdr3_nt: TGTGCCAGCAGCGTAGCGGACAGGGGGGTAGGTTATGGCTACACCTTC
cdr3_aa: CASSVADRGVGYGYTF

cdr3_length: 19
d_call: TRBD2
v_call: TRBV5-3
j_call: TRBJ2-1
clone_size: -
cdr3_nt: TGTGCCAGAAGCTTGGGGCTAGCGGGAGGGCCGGGGCCGTCCAATGAGCAGTTCTTC
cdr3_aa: CARSLGLAGGPGPSNEQFF

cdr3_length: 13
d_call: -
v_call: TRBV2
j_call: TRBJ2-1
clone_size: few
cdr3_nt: TGTGCCAGCAGTGACGGTAGTTACAATGAGCAGTTCTTC
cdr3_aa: CASSDGSYNEQFF

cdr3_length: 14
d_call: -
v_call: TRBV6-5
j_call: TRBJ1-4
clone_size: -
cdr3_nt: TGTGCCAGCAGTTACGACGGGTCGGGTGAAAAACTGTTTTTT
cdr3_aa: CASSYDGSGEKLFF

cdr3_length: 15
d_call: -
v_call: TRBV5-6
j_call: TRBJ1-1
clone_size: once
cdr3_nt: TGTGCCAGCAGCTTGGCCGGAGGTGGGAACACTGAAGCTTTCTTT
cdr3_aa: CASSLAGGGNTEAFF

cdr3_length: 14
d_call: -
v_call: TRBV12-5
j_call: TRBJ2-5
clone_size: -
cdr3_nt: TGTGCTAGTGGAGTTAGTGGGAGTAGACAGACCCAGTACTTC
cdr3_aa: CASGVSGSRQTQYF

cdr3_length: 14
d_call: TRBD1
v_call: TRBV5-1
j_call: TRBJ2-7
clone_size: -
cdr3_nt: TGCGCCAGCAGCCTCGCGACAGGGTCAGGCGAGCAGTACTTC
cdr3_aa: CASSLATGSGEQYF

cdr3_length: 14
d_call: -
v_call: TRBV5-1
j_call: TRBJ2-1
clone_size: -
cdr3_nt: TGCGCCAGCAGCTCCCAACTCGCCTACAATGAGCAGTTCTTC
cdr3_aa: CASSSQLAYNEQFF

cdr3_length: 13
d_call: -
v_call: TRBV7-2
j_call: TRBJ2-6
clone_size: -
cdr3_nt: TGTGCCAGCAGCTTAGTTGCGGGGAACGACCTGACTTTC
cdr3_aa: CASSLVAGNDLTF

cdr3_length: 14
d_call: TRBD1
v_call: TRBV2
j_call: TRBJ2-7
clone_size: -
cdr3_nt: TGTGCCAGCTGCTTCTTGGGACAGGGAGACGAGCAGTACTTC
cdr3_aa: CASCFLGQGDEQYF

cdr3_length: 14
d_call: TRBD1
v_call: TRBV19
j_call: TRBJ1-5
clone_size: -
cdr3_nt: TGTGCCAGTCTAAGACAGGGGGCAAGACAGCCCCAGCATTTT
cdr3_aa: CASLRQGARQPQHF

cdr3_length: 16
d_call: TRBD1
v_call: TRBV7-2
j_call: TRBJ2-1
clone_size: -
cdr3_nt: TGTGCCAGCAGCCTACGACAGGGCGCCCTTTCTAATGAGCAGTTCTTC
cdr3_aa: CASSLRQGALSNEQFF

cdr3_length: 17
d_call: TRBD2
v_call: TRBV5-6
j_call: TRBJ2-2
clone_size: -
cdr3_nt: TGTGCCAGCAGCTTAGCGGGAGCGAGGGGGAACACCGGGGAGCTGTTTTTT
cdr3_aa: CASSLAGARGNTGELFF

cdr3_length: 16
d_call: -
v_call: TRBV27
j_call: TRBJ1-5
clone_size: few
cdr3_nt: TGTGCCAGCAGTATAGGACAGTCTAATAGCAATCAGCCCCAGCATTTT
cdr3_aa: CASSIGQSNSNQPQHF

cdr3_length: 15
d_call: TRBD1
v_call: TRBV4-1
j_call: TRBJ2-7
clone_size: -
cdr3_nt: TGCGCCAGCAGCCACGGGACAGGGATTACCTACGAGCAGTACTTC
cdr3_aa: CASSHGTGITYEQYF